The entry below gives a single T cell receptor (beta chain) sequence along with its context. Its cognate antigen is unknown. The source of the sample is a study of T cells in localized non-small cell lung cancer. The study's findings and limits: A raised T cell density in blood coincided with lengthier overall survival. Researchers found a median 57 of the top 100 tumor clones in adjacent lung.

The data were produced by immunoSEQ multiplex PCR, yet TCRdb's version contains in-frame clones alone and is incomplete. Here the sample spans about 21,000 clones, nearly 90% being singletons. Deletions cut 4 bases from V and 1 base from J, with 8 bases between. The CDR3 is made up of 13 amino acids. CDR1 is SGHRS, CDR2 YFSETQ, per germline. The sample consisted of peripheral blood mononuclear cells, taken before any cancer treatment. The clonotype was recovered from a male donor at least 60 years old with stage II lung adenocarcinoma. The chain combines TRBV5-1 with TRBJ1-1, with D hard to call. CDR3 DNA: TGCGCCAGCAGCCCCGGCCAGAACACTGAAGCTTTCTTT. It is translated as CASSPGQNTEAFF.